These 9 T cell receptor beta chains were sequenced from one sample in a study of T cells in Graves' hyperthyroidism and ophthalmopathy. TCR beta CDR3 regions were amplified from RNA transcripts. The HTBI primer set served for first-round RT-PCR of the TCR CDR3. Using its own MiXCR run on the multiplex PCR reads, TCRdb lists one record per CDR3 protein. The data contain 750,000 to 950,000 distinct CDR3 sequences, over 35% of them seen just once; the ten biggest clones take up 7.5% to 9.5%. The sequenced material came from blood. All receptors derive from a young man with Graves' hyperthyroidism.

Concerning this clonotype itself: A much larger clone differs from this one at a single base, so this may be a read error. The chain employs TRBV20-1 and TRBJ1-4; no clear D gene. Germline CDR1 is DFQATT and CDR2 is SNEGSKA (reference sequence). This CDR3 comprises 10 residues. The CDR3 nucleotides read TGCAGTGCTAGGGTAGGAAAACTGCTTTTT. It encodes CSARVGKLLF.

The sample holds many counts of this clonotype. The genes are TRBV7-9 and TRBJ1-1; D call uncertain. Per germline, CDR1 SEHNR and CDR2 FQNEAQ (reference sequence). Trimming shortened V by 8 bases and J by 1 base, and 11 bases separated the two germline ends. This CDR3 contains 13 residues. CDR3 region: CASGPGENTEAFF. The CDR3 DNA reads TGTGCCAGCGGCCCCGGGGAGAACACTGAAGCTTTCTTT.

This clonotype was counted ten times or more. This rearrangement joins TRBV19 to TRBJ2-7; the D is unclear. V lost 8 bases to trimming and J lost 5 bases, with 10 bases between them. Germline V gives CDR1 LNHDA, CDR2 SQIVND (reference sequence). The CDR3 spans 11 residues. CDR3 sequence: CASGRYDEQYF. The CDR3 DNA is TGTGCCAGTGGGCGGTACGACGAGCAGTACTTC. The entire variable domain, with the rest obtained from reference TRBV19 and TRBJ2-7, is as follows: DGGITQSPKYLFRKEGQNVTLSCEQNLNHDAMYWYRQDPGQGLRLIYYSQIVNDFQKGDIAEGYSVSREKKESFPLTVTSAQKNPTAFYLCASGRYDEQYFGPGTRLTVT.

In this sample, this clonotype turned up a few times. The chain links TRBV4-1 to TRBJ1-1; D gene uncertain. Trimming removed 1 base at V and 7 bases at J, with 13 bases between. The CDR3 loop spans 14 amino acids. Germline CDR1 MGHRA, CDR2 YSYEKL. CDR3 region: CASSQGPKPLEAFF. DNA of the CDR3: TGCGCCAGCAGCCAAGGCCCGAAGCCCCTTGAAGCTTTCTTT.

This chain links TRBV4-1 with TRBJ2-7; no firm D call. Deletions cut 3 bases from V and 3 bases from J, with 15 bases between. The CDR3 runs to 15 residues. Germline V lookup: CDR1 MGHRA, CDR2 YSYEKL. CDR3 region: CASSHLTEPVYEQYF. CDR3 coding DNA: TGCGCCAGCAGCCACCTCACTGAGCCAGTCTACGAGCAGTACTTC.

The chain couples TRBV15 to TRBJ1-3; D ambiguous. This CDR3 region has 14 residues. V gave up 3 bases and J gave up 4 bases, with 10 bases separating them. CDR1 and CDR2 (germline): LNHNV, YYDKDF (reference sequence). The CDR3, as DNA: TGTGCCACCAGCAGGACCGGGAACGGAAACACCATATATTTT. It translates to CATSRTGNGNTIYF.

This clonotype came up once. The chain employs TRBV7-2 and TRBJ2-7; D call uncertain. V dropped 8 bases and J dropped 5 bases, with 22 bases sitting between them. The CDR3 is 15 residues long. CDR1 and CDR2 from the germline V gene are SGHTA and FQGNSA. In DNA form, the CDR3 reads TGTGCCAGCTCACCACCCGGAGCGCCCCCCCACGAGCAGTACTTC. Its protein product is CASSPPGAPPHEQYF. Full variable domain (rest looked up from reference TRBV7-2 and TRBJ2-7): GAGVSQSPSNKVTEKGKDVELRCDPISGHTALYWYRQSLGQGLEFLIYFQGNSAPDKSGLPSDRFSAERTGGSVSTLTIQRTQQEDSAVYLCASSPPGAPPHEQYFGPGTRLTVT.

In regard to this clonotype: A read error may be the cause here, since a much bigger clone is one base away. The V and J genes are TRBV2 and TRBJ2-5; the match to TRBD1 covers 9 bases. Trimming took 6 bases from V and 3 from J; bases not matched to a gene: 5. The V gene's germline CDR1 is SNHLY and CDR2 FYNNEI. There are 14 residues in the CDR3. The CDR3 DNA is TGTGCCAGCAGCGTCTGGACAGGGGAAGAGACCCAGTACTTC. Amino acids: CASSVWTGEETQYF.

V and J are TRBV5-1 and TRBJ1-1; D is undetermined. The CDR3 consists of 13 residues. Germline CDR1 and CDR2: SGHRS and YFSETQ. Trimming cost V 3 bases and J 1 base, with 7 bases left between them. This CDR3 reads CASSYHRNTEAFF. The DNA of the CDR3 is TGCGCCAGCAGCTATCACAGGAACACTGAAGCTTTCTTT. Supplemented by reference TRBV5-1 and TRBJ1-1, the full variable domain reads KAGVTQTPRYLIKTRGQQVTLSCSPISGHRSVSWYQQTPGQGLQFLFEYFSETQRNKGNFPGRFSGRQFSNSRSEMNVSTLELGDSALYLCASSYHRNTEAFFGQGTRLTVV.